This paragraph covers one T cell receptor beta chain sequence. The sample carries other DNA sequences with the same CDR3. This CDR3 is built from 13 residues. Germline values: CDR1 MNHEY, CDR2 SMNVEV (reference sequence). The V end lost 2 bases, the J end lost 0 bases, and 4 bases lay between the germline ends. This sample is part of a study of blood T cell repertoires in COVID-19. The overall study: Acute and convalescent COVID-19 samples came from the United States, Italy and Spain. PBMCs, B-cell-depleted T cells, or T cells provided the cDNA or gDNA that made up the material.

Source study methods: Nucleated cell counts were estimated from reference gene primer amplification. TCRdb's copy holds only in-frame clones and misses some; the assay was immunoSEQ multiplex PCR. V, J and clone size are taken as reported in that table, and D and trimming were inferred from the DNA itself. The data show 250,000 to 350,000 clones, with roughly 90% seen just once and 6.4% held by the top ten. Sequencing input: peripheral blood. The sequence was obtained from a man between 18 and 29 years old who had recovered from COVID-19. V gene TRBV27 combines with J gene TRBJ1-1; no clear D gene. This CDR3 reads CASSLGLNTEAFF. Here the CDR3 DNA reads TGTGCCAGCAGTTTAGGCCTGAACACTGAAGCTTTCTTT.